The TCR beta chain described here comes from a study of post-analysis software for immune sequencing data. Study-wide findings and caveats: Comparison with controls showed significantly lower normalized Chao1 diversity in multiple sclerosis patients. The F measure placed samples prepared in the same batch into strongly shared clusters. Controls had lower frequencies than patients of 4 or 5 TRBV segments, which included TRBV5-6, TRBV5-1 and TRBV20-1.

This clonotype has a count of ten or more. Its antigen remains unidentified. The library was made from cDNA and included unique molecular identifiers. Out of 1 to 10 million T cells, roughly 0.5 million cDNA molecules were generated. MiXCR, applied by TCRdb to the PCR reads, yields one record per CDR3 protein. In the table there are approximately 150,000 distinct CDR3 sequences, approximately 28% of which are singletons. Germline values: CDR1 SGHRS, CDR2 YFSETQ. CDR3 length equals 14 residues. The junction had 10 bases not matched to a gene; V was cut back by 5 bases and J by 5 bases. This TCR came from a girl aged 5-17 years with multiple sclerosis. Sequenced: blood. The V gene is TRBV5-1, the J gene TRBJ2-7, with 7 bases aligning to TRBD2. In DNA, the CDR3 is TGCGCCAGCAGTCCCCCCAGCGGGGAACACGAGCAGTACTTC. Its protein is CASSPPSGEHEQYF.